The entry below describes one T cell receptor (beta chain). The antigen remains unidentified. RNA totalling about 0.5 to 1 ug underwent reverse transcription with random hexamers. immunoSEQ multiplex PCR amplified TCR beta CDR3 across 54 Vbeta, 13 Jbeta. TCRdb re-called the immunoSEQ multiplex PCR reads with MiXCR, one entry per CDR3 protein. The sample consists of some 190,000 distinct CDR3 sequences, less than 95% of them appearing once. The data are from a study of CD8 T cells in Susac syndrome. Study conclusions and caveats: The authors acknowledged that their TCR sequencing and HLA analysis involved a relatively small number of individuals.

TCR beta sequencing covered blood CD8+ and CD4+ T cells. The authors negatively isolated CD8+ and CD4+ T cells and FACS-enriched TEMRA cells. V lost 5 bases and J 3 bases, leaving 20 bases between the germline ends. Germline CDR1 and CDR2: DFQATT and SNEGSKA (reference sequence). The CDR3 loop spans 16 amino acids. Specimen: CD4+ T cells from PBMCs. The chain employs TRBV20-1 and TRBJ2-1; possible D gene TRBD2, 6 bases. The source is a human donor in good health. DNA of the CDR3: TGCAGTGCTCCTAGACGAGGGACTGTTCACTACAATGAGCAGTTCTTC. The encoded protein is CSAPRRGTVHYNEQFF.